One T cell receptor beta chain is described in this entry. Libraries for TCRalpha and TCRbeta carried sample barcodes and unique molecular identifiers via 5'RACE. From the 5' RACE reads, TCRdb called clonotypes with MiXCR, one entry per CDR3 protein. The sample consists of around 430,000 distinct CDR3 sequences, 15% to 20% of them appearing once. The entry originates in a study of T-cell memory formation after mild COVID-19. J was trimmed by 4 bases and V by 4 bases; bases with no gene match: 2. CDR3 length: 16 amino acids. This clonotype was obtained from a man aged 18-30 years who had mild COVID-19 (a few samples of this study predate the infection). Cell type and time point are not known. The rearrangement uses TRBV12-3 or TRBV12-4 and TRBJ2-3, with 16 bases aligning to TRBD2. What was sequenced was PBMCs or a T cell subset sorted from them (not recorded which). CDR3 residues: CASSSGLAGGPDTQYF. CDR3 DNA: TGTGCCAGCAGTTCGGGACTAGCGGGGGGGCCAGATACGCAGTATTTT.